The rows below give T cell receptor beta chains drawn from one sample of a study of human T cells and chemical hapten exposure. TCRdb analysed the RACE reads with MiXCR anew, one entry per CDR3 protein. The sample has 40,000 to 50,000 distinct CDR3 sequences, roughly 12% seen once. Here the sequenced sample was whole blood, taken in connection with sensitization to the hapten diphenylcyclopropenone (DPC). Every receptor here comes from a woman aged 25 to 39 with alopecia areata. Some clones in this sample may be carry-over from other donors' samples. Both conserved end residues are part of each CDR3. Each record gives: clone size, D gene, J gene, V gene, CDR3 DNA, CDR3 protein. D genes are given only for firm matches. Some rows mark clone size as missing; the rest say once, few, many or name a class of expanded clone.

abundance: NA
d_gene: TRBD2
j_gene: TRBJ2-7
v_gene: TRBV20-1
CDR3nt: TGCAGTGCTGCACGCACTAGCGGTTCCTACGAGCAGTACTTC
CDR3aa: CSAARTSGSYEQYF

abundance: many
d_gene: TRBD2
j_gene: TRBJ2-3
v_gene: TRBV11-2
CDR3nt: TGTGCCAGCAGCCCCGGACTAGCGGGTCTTACTAGCACAGATACGCAGTATTTT
CDR3aa: CASSPGLAGLTSTDTQYF

abundance: once
d_gene: TRBD2
j_gene: TRBJ2-1
v_gene: TRBV12-3/TRBV12-4
CDR3nt: TGTGCCAGTGAAGGACTAGCGGGATCCAATGAGCAGTTCTTC
CDR3aa: CASEGLAGSNEQFF

abundance: NA
d_gene: NA
j_gene: TRBJ2-6
v_gene: TRBV6-6
CDR3nt: TGTGCCAGTTATTCTGGGGCCAACGTCCTGACTTTC
CDR3aa: CASYSGANVLTF

abundance: NA
d_gene: TRBD1
j_gene: TRBJ1-2
v_gene: TRBV11-2
CDR3nt: TGTGCCAGCAGCTTAGAGCCAGGGGGCGTCTACACCTTC
CDR3aa: CASSLEPGGVYTF

abundance: NA
d_gene: NA
j_gene: TRBJ2-3
v_gene: TRBV20-1
CDR3nt: TGCAGTGCTCCCGGCCGGCAGGGTGTGACAGATACGCAGTATTTT
CDR3aa: CSAPGRQGVTDTQYF

abundance: many
d_gene: NA
j_gene: TRBJ2-5
v_gene: TRBV6-2/TRBV6-3
CDR3nt: TGTGCCAGCAGTTTGGAACAGTTGGGATACCAAGAGACCCAGTACTTC
CDR3aa: CASSLEQLGYQETQYF

abundance: few
d_gene: TRBD1
j_gene: TRBJ1-4
v_gene: TRBV7-9
CDR3nt: TGTGCCAGCAGCCAGGGACAGGGTGGTGAAAAACTGTTTTTT
CDR3aa: CASSQGQGGEKLFF

abundance: many
d_gene: NA
j_gene: TRBJ2-5
v_gene: TRBV7-9
CDR3nt: TGTGCCAGCAACCCGAGTGGGGGGCAGGAGACCCAGTACTTC
CDR3aa: CASNPSGGQETQYF

abundance: NA
d_gene: TRBD1
j_gene: TRBJ2-1
v_gene: TRBV28
CDR3nt: TGTGCCAGCAGTACAGGGGAACGATACAATGAGCAGTTCTTC
CDR3aa: CASSTGERYNEQFF

abundance: NA
d_gene: NA
j_gene: TRBJ2-5
v_gene: TRBV7-9
CDR3nt: TGTGCCAGCAGTTGGCACCAAGAGACCCAGTACTTC
CDR3aa: CASSWHQETQYF

abundance: NA
d_gene: NA
j_gene: TRBJ2-7
v_gene: TRBV11-1
CDR3nt: TGTGCCAGCAGCCTAGAGACGGGCTACGAGCAGTACTTC
CDR3aa: CASSLETGYEQYF

abundance: NA
d_gene: NA
j_gene: TRBJ1-5
v_gene: TRBV15
CDR3nt: TGTGCCACCAGCACCGGGACAACAGATACGCAGCATTTT
CDR3aa: CATSTGTTDTQHF

abundance: many
d_gene: TRBD1
j_gene: TRBJ1-5
v_gene: TRBV7-2
CDR3nt: TGTGCCAGCAGCTTGGTGCAGGGGGCGAGGCCCCAGCATTTT
CDR3aa: CASSLVQGARPQHF

abundance: NA
d_gene: NA
j_gene: TRBJ2-7
v_gene: TRBV7-6
CDR3nt: TGTGCCAGCAGCTCGGGGTTAGCCTACGAGCAGTACTTC
CDR3aa: CASSSGLAYEQYF

abundance: few
d_gene: TRBD2
j_gene: TRBJ2-1
v_gene: TRBV4-2
CDR3nt: TGTGCCAGCAGCAAGACGGCCGGGACTAGCCAGGTCAATGAGCAGTTCTTC
CDR3aa: CASSKTAGTSQVNEQFF

abundance: NA
d_gene: TRBD2
j_gene: TRBJ2-2
v_gene: TRBV7-6
CDR3nt: TGTGCCAGCAGCTTAAGTAGCGGGAGAGCGAACACCGGGGAGCTGTTTTTT
CDR3aa: CASSLSSGRANTGELFF

abundance: many
d_gene: TRBD2
j_gene: TRBJ2-1
v_gene: TRBV28
CDR3nt: TGTGCCAGCAGTTCTAGCGGGCTGGCCCTCAGAGGGTTCTTC
CDR3aa: CASSSSGLALRGFF

abundance: NA
d_gene: TRBD1
j_gene: TRBJ1-1
v_gene: TRBV29-1
CDR3nt: TGCAGCGTTGAAGGACAGGGGAGGGCTTTCTTT
CDR3aa: CSVEGQGRAFF

abundance: many
d_gene: NA
j_gene: TRBJ1-2
v_gene: TRBV18
CDR3nt: TGTGCCAGCTCACCGTCCAGGGGAAACTATGGCTACACCTTC
CDR3aa: CASSPSRGNYGYTF

abundance: many
d_gene: NA
j_gene: TRBJ1-1
v_gene: TRBV20-1
CDR3nt: TGCAGTGCTAGAGATCCGAGGGACGGAGTGGAGATTTTCTTT
CDR3aa: CSARDPRDGVEIFF

abundance: NA
d_gene: NA
j_gene: TRBJ2-1
v_gene: TRBV7-9
CDR3nt: TGTGCCAGCAGCTTAGGAACTGTTGAGCAGTTCTTC
CDR3aa: CASSLGTVEQFF

abundance: many
d_gene: TRBD1
j_gene: TRBJ2-2
v_gene: TRBV7-9
CDR3nt: TGTGCCAGCAGCCCCCGGACAGGGACGAACACCGGGGAGCTGTTTTTT
CDR3aa: CASSPRTGTNTGELFF

abundance: many
d_gene: NA
j_gene: TRBJ2-7
v_gene: TRBV9
CDR3nt: TGTGCCAGCAGCGGGGGGCGGCTCTCCTACGAGCAGTACTTC
CDR3aa: CASSGGRLSYEQYF

abundance: few
d_gene: NA
j_gene: TRBJ2-1
v_gene: TRBV28
CDR3nt: TGTGCCAGCAGTTTCGACTCCGGCTACAATGAGCAGTTCTTC
CDR3aa: CASSFDSGYNEQFF

abundance: NA
d_gene: NA
j_gene: TRBJ1-1
v_gene: TRBV6-2/TRBV6-3
CDR3nt: TGTGCCAGCAGCCCCCAGCTACAAGTCTCGGAAGCTTTCTTT
CDR3aa: CASSPQLQVSEAFF

abundance: few
d_gene: NA
j_gene: TRBJ2-5
v_gene: TRBV29-1
CDR3nt: TGCAGCGTTGTGTCGGGTCTTGGTGGGGAGACCCAGTACTTC
CDR3aa: CSVVSGLGGETQYF

abundance: many
d_gene: NA
j_gene: TRBJ2-7
v_gene: TRBV6-2/TRBV6-3
CDR3nt: TGTGCCAGCAGGTGGACTACCTACGAGCAGTACTTC
CDR3aa: CASRWTTYEQYF